Following are 16 T cell receptor beta chains from one sample sequenced in a study of blood T cell repertoires in COVID-19. Using immunoSEQ multiplex PCR, the repertoire was profiled, and TCRdb retains in-frame clones only, with some absent. The data hold approximately 160,000 clones, with around 78% observed a single time. The source material was PBMCs or T cells enriched from blood (not recorded which). Receptor source: a woman aged 45 to 65 who had recovered from COVID-19.

The chain has TRBV2 and TRBJ1-1; 8 bases align to TRBD1. Germline CDR1 SNHLY, CDR2 FYNNEI. The CDR3 totals 13 residues. V lost 4 bases, J lost 5 bases, and 3 bases stayed unmatched. The CDR3 nucleotides read TGTGCCAGCAGTGTCCAGGGGGCGACTGAAGCTTTCTTT. This codes for CASSVQGATEAFF.

The rearrangement joins TRBV5-1 to TRBJ1-1; a weak D match, TRBD1 (5 bases). Germline lookup yields CDR1 SGHRS and CDR2 YFSETQ. The CDR3 spans 16 residues. V lost 2 bases to trimming and J lost 0 bases, with 14 bases between them. CDR3: CASSFWGRALNTEAFF. The CDR3 bases are TGCGCCAGCAGCTTTTGGGGGAGGGCCCTGAACACTGAAGCTTTCTTT.

The chain combines TRBV24-1 with TRBJ1-2; 7 nucleotides match TRBD1. The trim removed 4 bases at V and 3 bases at J, leaving 7 bases unmatched. This CDR3 comprises 15 residues. The germline V gene encodes CDR1 KGHDR and CDR2 SFDVKD. The DNA for the CDR3 is TGTGCCACCAGTGACCCCGGACAGGTAGACTATGGCTACACCTTC. Protein: CATSDPGQVDYGYTF.

This clone came up a few times. The V and J genes are TRBV27 and TRBJ1-1; TRBD1 matches at 9 bases. This CDR3 has 15 amino acids. The ends lost 4 bases at V and 5 bases at J; junction bases unmatched: 8. CDR1 MNHEY and CDR2 SMNVEV come from the germline V gene (reference sequence). In DNA form, the CDR3 reads TGTGCCAGCAGTTCAACGGGACAGGGAGGGACTGAAGCTTTCTTT. This gives the protein CASSSTGQGGTEAFF.

The gene calls are TRBV11-2 and TRBJ2-3; 13 nucleotides match TRBD2. The J segment lost 4 bases and the V segment lost 5 bases, leaving 3 bases of the junction unmatched. Per germline, CDR1 SGHAT and CDR2 FQNNGV. The CDR3 spans 15 residues. The CDR3 spells CASSVLAGGPDTQYF. In DNA, the CDR3 is TGTGCCAGCAGCGTACTAGCGGGGGGGCCAGATACGCAGTATTTT.

The genes are TRBV4-3 and TRBJ1-1; the match to TRBD1 covers 12 bases. CDR1 and CDR2 (germline): LGHNA, YSLEER. Trimming took 3 bases from V and 6 from J; bases not matched to a gene: 11. The CDR3 runs 17 residues. In DNA form, the CDR3 reads TGCGCCAGCAGCCACTACCATGCCGGGACAGGGGGCTCTGAAGCTTTCTTT. This sequence encodes CASSHYHAGTGGSEAFF.

This rearrangement joins TRBV28 to TRBJ1-3; 9 bases line up with TRBD1. V shed 5 bases and J 0 bases; nucleotides not matched to a gene: 5. This CDR3 comprises 16 residues. The germline V gene encodes CDR1 MDHEN and CDR2 SYDVKM. DNA of the CDR3: TGTGCCAGCAGTGGGGACAGGGCTTTCTCTGGAAACACCATATATTTT. Translation: CASSGDRAFSGNTIYF.

The genes are TRBV12-3 or TRBV12-4 and TRBJ1-1; the D gene is possibly TRBD1 (5 bases). V shed 0 bases and J shed 7 bases, with 9 bases lying between them. The CDR3 runs 13 residues. For the CDR3, the DNA is TGTGCCAGCAGTTTAGCGGGGGGTTTTGAAGCTTTCTTT. Translated, it gives CASSLAGGFEAFF.

The chain has TRBV7-9 and TRBJ1-4; tentatively, D is TRBD1 (5 bases). The CDR3 totals 15 residues. CDR1 and CDR2 from the germline V gene are SEHNR and FQNEAQ (reference sequence). V was clipped by 5 bases and J by 8 bases, with 18 bases between them. CDR3 residues: CASSRGSPLREKLFF. CDR3 bases: TGTGCCAGCAGCCGGGGGAGTCCACTGAGAGAAAAACTGTTTTTT. The variable domain in full, with the rest retrieved from reference TRBV7-9 and TRBJ1-4, is DTGVSQNPRHKITKRGQNVTFRCDPISEHNRLYWYRQTLGQGPEFLTYFQNEAQLEKSRLLSDRFSAERPKGSFSTLEIQRTEQGDSAMYLCASSRGSPLREKLFFGSGTQLSVL.

The chain couples TRBV21-1 to TRBJ2-1; the table's D call TRBD2 went unverified against the DNA. TRBV21-1 is given as a pseudogene. The CDR3 consists of 17 residues. The CDR3 region is CASSPGRLAGGSGEQFF. CDR3 DNA: TGTGCCAGCAGCCCAGGTCGGCTAGCGGGAGGATCGGGTGAGCAGTTCTTC.

The J gene is TRBJ2-6, the V gene TRBV7-8; 7 nucleotides line up with TRBD2. The CDR3 covers 15 residues. V shed 5 bases and J 4 bases; nucleotides not matched to a gene: 5. Germline V lookup: CDR1 SGHVS, CDR2 FQNEAQ. CDR3 sequence reads: CASSATAGGANVLTF. CDR3 coding DNA: TGTGCCAGCAGCGCCACAGCGGGGGGGGCCAACGTCCTGACTTTC.

The V gene is TRBV11-3, the J gene TRBJ1-3; D unclear. CDR1 is SGHNT, CDR2 YENEEA, per germline. V was pared by 0 bases and J by 8 bases, with 14 bases between. The length of the CDR3 is 15 residues. In nucleotides, the CDR3 is TGTGCCAGCAGCTTAGATCTCGGTACGGCGGACACCATATATTTT. Translating it yields CASSLDLGTADTIYF.

V gene TRBV12-3 or TRBV12-4 combines with J gene TRBJ1-2; D perhaps matches TRBD1 (6 bases). V was pared by 3 bases and J by 5 bases, with 10 bases between. The CDR3 has 13 residues. CDR3 bases: TGTGCCAGCAGTTTCCGGGACACTTATGGCTACACCTTC. Amino acids: CASSFRDTYGYTF.

This sequence joins TRBV6-5 and TRBJ1-4; D not certain. The CDR3 consists of 12 residues. Germline values: CDR1 MNHEY, CDR2 SVGAGI. Trimming shortened V by 4 bases and J by 7 bases, and 7 bases separated the two germline ends. CDR3 DNA: TGTGCCAGCAGTTTCCTGAGTGAAAAACTGTTTTTT. Its protein product is CASSFLSEKLFF.

The rearrangement links TRBV7-9 to TRBJ1-6; D unresolved. The CDR3 runs to 15 residues. Germline V gives CDR1 SEHNR, CDR2 FQNEAQ (reference sequence). V lost 4 bases and J 13 bases, leaving 20 bases between the germline ends. The CDR3 loop is CASSSPADGRFPLHF. CDR3 nucleotides: TGTGCCAGCAGCTCCCCCGCAGACGGGAGATTCCCCCTCCACTTT.

The chain employs TRBV30 and TRBJ2-3; a possible D gene is TRBD1 (6 bases). Germline CDR1 GTSNPN, CDR2 SVGIG (reference sequence). Trimming cost V 3 bases and J 3 bases, with 16 bases left between them. The CDR3 sequence is 15 residues long. Written as DNA, the CDR3 is TGTGCCTGGAGCCTGGACAGTTACGGAACAGATACGCAGTATTTT. Translating gives CAWSLDSYGTDTQYF.